The entry that follows covers one T cell receptor beta chain sequence. The specificity of this receptor is unknown. Per-base quality was not reported, and no clone a single base away is much larger than it. This specimen belongs to a study of T cell responses to AZD1222 COVID-19 vaccine (dated by TCRdb to 2020 to 2022). As for the study more broadly: Because spike-specific TCR depth and breadth did not differ between the two schedules, AZD1222 recipients who got a second dose at roughly 4 weeks were pooled with those who got a second dose at roughly 12 weeks. A total of around 240 trial participants underwent TCR sequencing, of whom 207 received two doses of AZD1222 and about 26 received two doses of the MenACWY control vaccine. Trial participants were enrolled by age into 18-55, 56-69 and 70-plus year subgroups, with 148, 28 and 57 TCR-sequenced participants respectively. The study at large found these results: Because no samples from the day 14 peak response were available, repertoires could be characterized only after the peak T cell response. Epitopes outside the regions mutated in the B.1.351 and B.1.1.7 variants were reportedly recognized by nearly half of the unique spike-specific TCRs. Spike-specific TCR breadth and depth rose significantly after two AZD1222 doses compared with day 0 and with MenACWY recipients. Vaccine-associated CD4 TCRs spanned the whole spike protein, with dominant responses in regions 160-218 and 743-854. The 56-69-year group was small, and its depth increase did not reach significance, likely because of low power. Conclusions about previously exposed vaccinees are limited because only six or seven AZD1222 recipients were SARS-CoV-2 seropositive at baseline. Most participants were white British and females outnumbered males, and the authors suggested that clonal diversity may have been underestimated.

The sample's time point label is to be understood as: baseline before first vaccination. The vaccinee samples were drawn from two UK trials, COV001 and COV002, one of which was a single-blind randomized controlled phase 2/3 trial testing AZD1222 (ChAdOx1 nCoV-19) in healthy adults. Trial participant PBMC samples were collected at day 0 and day 28 after the second dose for TCRbeta chain sequencing. The CDR3 goes from the cysteine to the phenylalanine over 15 residues. Only the CDR3 region is kept as DNA, spanning 45 bases read in frame from base 1. V loses 6 bases, J loses 4 bases, and the germline ends lie 19 bases apart. As encoded in the germline V gene, CDR1 is SGHRS while CDR2 is YFSETQ. The CDR3 regions of human TCRbeta chains were analyzed by immunosequencing. The published analysis was carried out like this. TCRs in the repertoires were compared against a reference library of SARS-CoV-2-specific TCRs that had been generated with the MIRA antigen-specificity platform. Breadth was defined as the fraction of unique TCRs that were SARS-CoV-2-associated. Depth was defined as the fraction of total T cells that were SARS-CoV-2-associated. Using the MIRA data, every spike-specific TCR was mapped to the spike region that the TCR reacted to and assigned to either a CD4 or a CD8 class. Log10-transformed breadth and depth values were compared by one-way ANOVA with Sidak's multiple comparisons tests. TCRdb took this table from immuneACCESS and kept in-frame rearrangements with V and J called. Such tables lack part of the clones; where checked against another copy, unresolved V genes explain under half of the gap, and the rest is unexplained. The V and J calls and the clone size are those of that table, but D and trimming were determined from the DNA. Counted in this sample were about 120,000 clones; 70% to 90% of them appeared once. The ten largest clones add up to more than 7.5% of the sample.

The chain couples TRBV5-1 to TRBJ2-5; TRBD1 could be the D gene, as 6 bases match. The sequences come from peripheral blood, collected on day 0 of AZD1222 vaccination. The receptor's source is an adult in good health. The CDR3 loop reads CASNLEGVPLETQYF. The DNA reads TGCGCCAGCAACCTCGAGGGGGTCCCCTTAGAGACCCAGTACTTC. Reference TRBV5-1 and TRBJ2-5 proteins supply the regions before and after the CDR3; the full variable domain is: KAGVTQTPRYLIKTRGQQVTLSCSPISGHRSVSWYQQTPGQGLQFLFEYFSETQRNKGNFPGRFSGRQFSNSRSEMNVSTLELGDSALYLCASNLEGVPLETQYFGPGTRLLVL.